This T cell receptor (beta chain) was identified during a study of human T cells and chemical hapten exposure. Study summary: Enrolled patients were predominantly female and had alopecia areata, totalis or universalis. General study points: Expanded TCR sets contained significantly more large CDR3 similarity clusters than controls. PT1 expanded TCR numbers rose with patch test score.

This sample's time point: pre-sensitization, week 0. Treatment here: therapeutic diphenylcyclopropenone sensitization with weekly scalp DPC. Unfractionated whole blood yielded the extracted total RNA. Only one count was recorded for this clonotype. No antigen is known for it. In the original workflow: Samples contained a median of roughly 100,000 TCRs, with a range of about 23,224 to 690,600. TCRdb independently ran MiXCR on the RACE reads; one entry per CDR3 protein. What appears here as the V and J calls and clone size reflects TCRdb's work, not the paper's. The sample lists fewer than 45,000 distinct CDR3 sequences, less than 15% occurring once. The sample in question was whole blood, obtained in connection with sensitization to the hapten diphenylcyclopropenone (DPC). This clonotype was sampled from a middle-aged woman with alopecia areata. Some clones in this sample may be carry-over from other donors' samples.

CDR3 sequence: CASSYRENEKLFF. For the CDR3, the DNA is TGTGCCAGCAGCTACCGGGAAAATGAAAAACTGTTTTTT. This chain uses TRBV7-9 with TRBJ1-4, with no clear D. The CDR3 is 13 residues long. CDR1 SEHNR and CDR2 FQNEAQ come from the germline V gene (reference sequence). V lost 4 bases and J 5 bases, leaving 8 bases between the germline ends. Filled out from reference TRBV7-9 and TRBJ1-4, the complete variable domain reads DTGVSQNPRHKITKRGQNVTFRCDPISEHNRLYWYRQTLGQGPEFLTYFQNEAQLEKSRLLSDRFSAERPKGSFSTLEIQRTEQGDSAMYLCASSYRENEKLFFGSGTQLSVL.